This TCR beta chain was obtained from a study of tumor and adjacent non-tumor tissue in lung cancer. Study at large: The cohort had roughly 12 adenocarcinoma, 2 squamous cell and 1 small cell patients. Stage I to III disease affected 10 men and 5 women aged about 30 to 85.

This clonotype is a singleton in its sample. Its antigen is not identified. Study conclusions and caveats: Tumor TCR diversity, when higher, was linked to shorter survival. TCR diversity was significantly greater in tumor than normal lung tissue.

Three rounds of nested PCR, following a modified ARM-PCR protocol, produced the TCRbeta library. One entry per CDR3 protein results from TCRdb running MiXCR on the multiplex PCR reads. The repertoire holds more than 55,000 distinct CDR3 sequences, with roughly three quarters as singletons. No cell sorting was done before RNA was extracted from the tissue. More than 3 cm separated this lung sample from the edge of the tumor. The receptor comes from a man between 60 and 70 years old with non-small cell lung cancer. The material sequenced was distant non-tumor lung tissue.

The CDR3 DNA is TGCAGTGCTAATGGGAGGACCGGAGGCTCAGATACGCAGTATTTT. It specifies CSANGRTGGSDTQYF. The genes are TRBV20-1 and TRBJ2-3, with D perhaps matching TRBD2 (6 bases). The V and J ends lost 4 bases and 4 bases respectively, with 18 bases between them. Germline V gives CDR1 DFQATT, CDR2 SNEGSKA (reference sequence). This CDR3 comprises 15 residues.